This TCR beta chain was found in a study of Ad26.COV2.S vaccination and SARS-CoV-2 variants. Study-level points and caveats: Placebo recipients and vaccine recipients were similar in non-spike TCR breadth. Reportedly, spike-specific CD8+ and CD4+ T cell responses achieved substantial breadth once vaccination had taken place. Placebo recipients had lower spike-specific TCR breadth than vaccine recipients. Assessments of TCR breadth and depth may have underestimated the total T cell responses.

Some clones are missing from TCRdb's copy, which holds only in-frame ones; the method was immunoSEQ multiplex PCR. The sample records about 180,000 clones, roughly 85% being singletons. This CDR3 has 14 amino acids. Germline CDR1 ENHRY, CDR2 SYGVKD. Trimming stripped 6 bases from V and 4 bases from J, with 15 bases between. In its sample, this clone was seen once. Its antigen is as yet unknown. The chain combines TRBV10-3 with TRBJ1-1; D unresolved. The TCR originated in a human donor who had recovered from COVID-19. Source: peripheral blood, taken after recovery from COVID-19. The CDR3, as DNA: TGTGCCATCAGCGACTTGGGAGGAGCCACTGAAGCTTTCTTT. Translated, it gives CAISDLGGATEAFF.